This T cell receptor beta chain is drawn from a study of early T cells in non-severe SARS-CoV-2 infection. Study-wide findings and caveats: VDJdb matching skewed toward anti-spike CD8 responses, missing private and CD4 specificities.

The CDR3 is 17 amino acids. V was shortened by 0 bases and J by 3 bases, with 17 bases between the two germline ends. Germline CDR1 and CDR2: LGHNA and YNFKEQ. TCRdb ran MiXCR on the 5' RACE reads and lists one entry per CDR3 protein. The table shows fewer than 90,000 distinct CDR3 sequences, with 14% to 15% occurring only once. This clonotype was observed at least ten times. The antigen is unknown. The TCR originated in an adult who was a healthcare worker with PCR-confirmed SARS-CoV-2 infection or an uninfected control (not recorded which). The chain has TRBV4-2 and TRBJ1-1; possibly TRBD1 for D (5 bases). Input material: whole blood. In DNA, the CDR3 is TGTGCCAGCAGCCAAGAAGCTGGTGGGGCCCGATACACTGAAGCTTTCTTT. The encoded protein is CASSQEAGGARYTEAFF.